These 14 T cell receptor beta chains came from one sample sequenced in a study of T cell repertoires in cytomegalovirus infection. Their specific antigens are unknown. TCRdb reprocessed the reads via MiXCR and lists one record per CDR3 protein. The table includes around 71,000 distinct CDR3 sequences, approximately 40% detected once. Sample: CD8+ T cells from cultured PBMCs, taken from culture after CMV antigen stimulation. These receptors were collected from a human donor in good health (CMV status not recorded). Some clones in this sample may be carry-over from other donors' samples.

The V and J genes are TRBV28 and TRBJ1-2, with TRBD1 as a possible D gene (6 bases). Between the trimmed V and J ends, which lost 3 bases and 4 bases, there was a span of 12 bases. In germline, CDR1 is MDHEN, CDR2 SYDVKM. The CDR3 runs to 14 residues. CDR3 residues: CASSFQGTVYGYTF. In DNA form, the CDR3 reads TGTGCCAGCAGTTTCCAGGGGACGGTCTATGGCTACACCTTC.

This clonotype has more than one count but fewer than ten. The rearrangement joins TRBV7-6 to TRBJ2-7; D is unclear. V lost 1 base to trimming and J lost 5 bases, with 3 bases between them. CDR3 length: 11 amino acids. CDR1 and CDR2 from the germline V gene are SGHVS and FNYEAQ. CDR3 sequence reads: CASSLGDEQYF. The DNA of the CDR3 is TGTGCCAGCAGCTTAGGCGACGAGCAGTACTTC.

CDR3 bases: TGTGCCAGCAGTTTAAGGGGCCGATACAATGAGCAGTTCTTC. Its protein product is CASSLRGRYNEQFF. The chain has TRBV28 and TRBJ2-1; the D gene is possibly TRBD1 (5 bases). CDR1 is MDHEN, CDR2 SYDVKM, per germline. V was shortened by 2 bases and J by 4 bases, with 9 bases between the two germline ends. There are 14 residues in the CDR3. Full variable domain (rest looked up from reference TRBV28 and TRBJ2-1): DVKVTQSSRYLVKRTGEKVFLECVQDMDHENMFWYRQDPGLGLRLIYFSYDVKMKEKGDIPEGYSVSREKKERFSLILESASTNQTSMYLCASSLRGRYNEQFFGPGTRLTVL.

The V gene is TRBV6-2 or TRBV6-3, the J gene TRBJ2-7; D gene ambiguous. The CDR3 loop spans 15 amino acids. Germline V gene sequence: CDR1 MNHEY, CDR2 SVGEGT. V lost 5 bases, J lost 6 bases, and 20 bases lay in between. As DNA, the CDR3 is TGTGCCAGCAGTCTACCTGTCCCGGGCGACACCGAGCAGTACTTC. Encoded protein: CASSLPVPGDTEQYF.

The CDR3 nucleotides are TGTGCCAGCAGCTTAACGGGACAGGGGGCCGGGGAGCTGTTTTTT. This sequence encodes CASSLTGQGAGELFF. The chain combines TRBV7-6 with TRBJ2-2; 11 bases map to TRBD1. The V gene's germline CDR1 is SGHVS and CDR2 FNYEAQ. CDR3 size: 15 residues. After removal of 2 bases from V and 6 bases from J, the junction contained 2 bases not matched to a gene. Together with reference TRBV7-6 and TRBJ2-2, the CDR3 gives the full variable domain: GAGVSQSPRYKVTKRGQDVALRCDPISGHVSLYWYRQALGQGPEFLTYFNYEAQQDKSGLPNDRFSAERPEGSISTLTIQRTEQRDSAMYRCASSLTGQGAGELFFGEGSRLTVL.

J is TRBJ2-7 and V is TRBV15; tentatively, D is TRBD1 (6 bases). This CDR3 spans 16 amino acids. The V end lost 4 bases, the J end lost 0 bases, and 16 bases lay between the germline ends. Per germline, CDR1 LNHNV and CDR2 YYDKDF (reference sequence). The DNA for the CDR3 is TGTGCCACCAGCACCCGACAGGCAACTAGCTCCTACGAGCAGTACTTC. Translating gives CATSTRQATSSYEQYF.

The V gene is TRBV20-1, the J gene TRBJ2-7; tentative D call: TRBD1 (5 bases). This CDR3 region has 14 residues. Between the trimmed V and J ends, which lost 0 bases and 3 bases, there was a span of 12 bases. Germline assignment: CDR1 DFQATT and CDR2 SNEGSKA (reference sequence). The CDR3 DNA sequence: TGCAGTGCTAGAGATCGGCAGGGTGACTACGAGCAGTACTTC. Encoded protein: CSARDRQGDYEQYF.

This clonotype was observed a handful of times. This chain links TRBV29-1 with TRBJ2-5, with 9 positions matching TRBD2. Germline CDR1 reads SQVTM; CDR2 reads ANQGSEA. Losses at the gene ends were 1 base for V and 3 bases for J; bases not matched to a gene: 3. The CDR3 is 14 residues long. CDR3 in amino acids: CSVEGTSEEETQYF. The CDR3 nucleotides are TGCAGCGTTGAAGGGACTAGCGAGGAAGAGACCCAGTACTTC.

The table lists this clonotype with a few counts. The genes are TRBV6-5 and TRBJ1-1; D call uncertain. V gave up 5 bases and J gave up 4 bases, with 11 bases separating them. This CDR3 has 13 amino acids. The germline CDR1 and CDR2 sequences are MNHEY and SVGAGI. The CDR3 DNA reads TGTGCCAGCAGTGCCGGGGATAGCACTGAAGCTTTCTTT. Translation: CASSAGDSTEAFF.

There are many counts of this clonotype. A read error may account for a junction end that differs from germline. The gene calls are TRBV7-8 and TRBJ1-5; TRBD1 agrees at 7 bases. CDR1 and CDR2 (germline): SGHVS, FQNEAQ. There are 14 residues in the CDR3. CDR3 DNA: TGTGCCAGCAGCCCAGGAGGGGGCAACCAGCCCCAGCATTTT. Amino acids: CASSPGGGNQPQHF.

CDR3 nucleotide sequence: TGTGCCAGCAGCTTCGACCCCCACCGGACAGGGAATGGCTACACCTTC. It encodes CASSFDPHRTGNGYTF. V and J are TRBV7-9 and TRBJ1-2; 8 bases are a match to TRBD1. V lost 3 bases to trimming and J lost 6 bases; unmatched junction nucleotides: 12. The CDR3 has 16 amino acids. Germline V gene data show CDR1 as SEHNR and CDR2 as FQNEAQ (reference sequence).

The chain uses TRBV4-3 and TRBJ1-2, with D possibly TRBD1 on 6 matching bases. This CDR3 contains 16 residues. Germline CDR1 LGHNA, CDR2 YSLEER. V was clipped by 2 bases and J by 4 bases, with 17 bases between them. CDR3 sequence reads: CASSQSRTEASYGYTF. The CDR3 DNA reads TGCGCCAGCAGCCAATCCAGGACAGAGGCTTCCTATGGCTACACCTTC.

This sequence joins TRBV24-1 and TRBJ2-3; no definite D call. Germline V gene data show CDR1 as KGHDR and CDR2 as SFDVKD. This CDR3 is 15 amino acids long. With 3 bases removed from V and 0 bases from J, the gap between germline ends came to 9 bases. CDR3 sequence reads: CATSDTGRSTDTQYF. Written as DNA, the CDR3 is TGTGCCACCAGTGATACGGGCCGAAGCACAGATACGCAGTATTTT.

The CDR3 DNA reads as TGTGCCAGCAGACCGACAGGGACTATTTACGAGCAGTACTTC. Amino acids: CASRPTGTIYEQYF. The rearrangement joins TRBV27 to TRBJ2-7, with D perhaps being TRBD1 or TRBD2 (7 bases each). The V gene's germline CDR1 is MNHEY and CDR2 SMNVEV (reference sequence). The CDR3 runs 14 residues. The V gene lost 6 bases and the J gene lost 4 bases, with 16 bases spanning the gap.